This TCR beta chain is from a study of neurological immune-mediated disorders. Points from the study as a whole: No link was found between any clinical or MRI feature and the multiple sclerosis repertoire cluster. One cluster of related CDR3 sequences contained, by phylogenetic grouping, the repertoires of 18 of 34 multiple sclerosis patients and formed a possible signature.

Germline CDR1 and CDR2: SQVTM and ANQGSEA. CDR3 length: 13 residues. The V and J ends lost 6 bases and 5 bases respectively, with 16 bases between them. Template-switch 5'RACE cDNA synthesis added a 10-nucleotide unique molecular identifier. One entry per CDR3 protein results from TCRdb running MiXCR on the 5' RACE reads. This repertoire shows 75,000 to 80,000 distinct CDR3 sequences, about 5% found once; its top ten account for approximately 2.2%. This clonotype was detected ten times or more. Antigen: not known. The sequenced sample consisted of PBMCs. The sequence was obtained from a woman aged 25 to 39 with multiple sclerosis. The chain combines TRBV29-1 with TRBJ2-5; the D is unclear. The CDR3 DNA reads TGCAGCGTGGCTCCGGGTGCAGGCGAGACCCAGTACTTC. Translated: CSVAPGAGETQYF.